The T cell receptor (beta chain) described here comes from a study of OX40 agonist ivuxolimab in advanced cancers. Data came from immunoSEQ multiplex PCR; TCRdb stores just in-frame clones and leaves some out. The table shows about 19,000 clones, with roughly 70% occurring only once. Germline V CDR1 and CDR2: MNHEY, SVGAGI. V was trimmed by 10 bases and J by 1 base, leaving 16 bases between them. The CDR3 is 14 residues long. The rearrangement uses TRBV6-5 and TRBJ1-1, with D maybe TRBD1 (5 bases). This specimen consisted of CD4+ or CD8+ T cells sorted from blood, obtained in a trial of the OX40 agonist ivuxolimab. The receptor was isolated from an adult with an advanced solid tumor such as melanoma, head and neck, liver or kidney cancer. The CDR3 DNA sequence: TGTGCCACTTTTTCTTACAGGAGGAACACTGAAGCTTTCTTT. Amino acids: CATFSYRRNTEAFF.